These T cell receptor beta chains were read from a single sample in a study of cytotoxic CD8 clonotypes in ibrutinib-treated CLL. Data came from immunoSEQ multiplex PCR; TCRdb stores just in-frame clones and leaves some out. Among about 50,000 clones listed, around 52% were seen once. The source material was PBMCs, sampled after 24 months of ibrutinib treatment. The receptors come from a human donor with chronic lymphocytic leukemia. Each CDR3 is given with its conserved first and last residue. The D gene is left open where the match is weak. Some rows have no size entry. The others give once, few or many, or a class for an expanded clone.

CDR3: CASTHPTSFLQRPSPDNEQFF
DNA: TGTGCCAGCACCCACCCTACCTCTTTCTTACAGCGGCCAAGCCCGGACAATGAGCAGTTCTTC
J: TRBJ2-1
V: TRBV27
D: NA
size: NA

CDR3: CASTRSNEQFF
DNA: TGTGCCAGTACCCGGAGTAATGAGCAGTTCTTC
J: TRBJ2-1
V: TRBV19
D: NA
size: few

CDR3: CASSLWGPNWGYTF
DNA: TGTGCCAGCAGCTTGTGGGGTCCCAATTGGGGCTACACCTTC
J: TRBJ1-2
V: TRBV5-5
D: NA
size: once

CDR3: CASSQEIRGKHRNEKLFF
DNA: TGTGCCAGCAGCCAAGAAATTAGAGGGAAACACCGTAATGAAAAACTGTTTTTT
J: TRBJ1-4
V: TRBV4-2
D: NA
size: NA

CDR3: CASSPLGIPSTQYF
DNA: TGTGCCAGCAGCCCCCTTGGGATTCCAAGTACGCAGTATTTT
J: TRBJ2-3
V: TRBV11-2
D: NA
size: NA

CDR3: CASSSVTGAYGYTF
DNA: TGTGCCAGCAGTTCGGTCACAGGGGCCTATGGCTACACCTTC
J: TRBJ1-2
V: TRBV6-5
D: TRBD1
size: NA

CDR3: CASSFGGRPYEQYF
DNA: TGCGCCAGCAGCTTTGGGGGGCGACCCTACGAGCAGTACTTC
J: TRBJ2-7
V: TRBV5-1
D: NA
size: NA

CDR3: CASSISRSSYEQYF
DNA: TGTGCCAGTAGTATATCCAGGAGCTCCTACGAGCAGTACTTC
J: TRBJ2-7
V: TRBV19
D: NA
size: once

CDR3: CASRRVGSWEKLFF
DNA: TGTGCCAGTAGGCGCGTGGGGAGTTGGGAAAAACTGTTTTTT
J: TRBJ1-4
V: TRBV19
D: NA
size: few

CDR3: CASSQDGWSEAFF
DNA: TGTGCCAGCAGCCAAGATGGGTGGTCTGAAGCTTTCTTT
J: TRBJ1-1
V: TRBV4-2
D: NA
size: few

CDR3: CASRQGANIQYF
DNA: TGTGCCAGCAGACAGGGAGCGAACATTCAGTACTTC
J: TRBJ2-4
V: TRBV6-1
D: NA
size: NA

CDR3: CASRAGVYTEAFF
DNA: TGTGCCAGCAGGGCAGGGGTTTACACTGAAGCTTTCTTT
J: TRBJ1-1
V: TRBV2
D: NA
size: NA

CDR3: CASSLSGLRTDTQYF
DNA: TGTGCCAGCAGCTTATCGGGGTTACGCACAGATACGCAGTATTTT
J: TRBJ2-3
V: TRBV11-3
D: NA
size: few

CDR3: CASSLAARRDTGELFF
DNA: TGTGCCAGCAGCTTAGCGGCCCGGCGGGACACCGGGGAGCTGTTTTTT
J: TRBJ2-2
V: TRBV13
D: NA
size: NA

CDR3: CASSVDRLTNTEAFF
DNA: TGTGCCAGCAGCGTTGACAGGCTCACGAACACTGAAGCTTTCTTT
J: TRBJ1-1
V: TRBV27
D: NA
size: NA

CDR3: CASSLSGPEAFF
DNA: TGCGCCAGCAGCTTGTCAGGGCCCGAAGCTTTCTTT
J: TRBJ1-1
V: TRBV5-1
D: NA
size: NA

CDR3: CASSVDSRHNYGYTF
DNA: TGTGCCAGCAGTGTGGACAGTCGTCACAACTATGGCTACACCTTC
J: TRBJ1-2
V: TRBV6-4
D: NA
size: few

CDR3: CSETSGGIYNEQFF
DNA: TGCAGCGAAACTAGCGGGGGGATATACAATGAGCAGTTCTTC
J: TRBJ2-1
V: TRBV29-1
D: TRBD2
size: once

CDR3: CASSYGTGGLNEQYF
DNA: TGTGCCAGCAGCTATGGGACAGGGGGCCTGAACGAGCAGTACTTC
J: TRBJ2-7
V: TRBV7-6
D: TRBD1
size: NA

CDR3: CSASRSAATYF
DNA: TGCAGTGCTTCTCGATCTGCTGCGACCTACTTC
J: TRBJ1-2
V: TRBV20-1
D: NA
size: NA

CDR3: CASSLLGGPNTGELFF
DNA: TGTGCCAGCAGCTTATTGGGGGGGCCCAACACCGGGGAGCTGTTTTTT
J: TRBJ2-2
V: TRBV7-2
D: NA
size: NA

CDR3: CASKGDQPQHF
DNA: TGTGCCAGCAAAGGGGATCAGCCCCAGCATTTT
J: TRBJ1-5
V: TRBV6-6
D: NA
size: NA

CDR3: CASSPPGTGIVDGYTF
DNA: TGCGCCAGCAGCCCCCCGGGGACAGGGATAGTAGATGGCTACACCTTC
J: TRBJ1-2
V: TRBV4-1
D: TRBD1
size: many

CDR3: CASTRGRASSYNEQFF
DNA: TGTGCCAGCACCCGAGGGAGGGCGAGCTCCTACAATGAGCAGTTCTTC
J: TRBJ2-1
V: TRBV5-6
D: TRBD2
size: NA

CDR3: CASRGTPGSNQPQHF
DNA: TGTGCCAGCAGGGGGACACCGGGTAGCAATCAGCCCCAGCATTTT
J: TRBJ1-5
V: TRBV27
D: NA
size: NA

CDR3: CASSLRAGVGNEQFF
DNA: TGTGCCAGCAGCTTACGGGCAGGGGTAGGGAATGAGCAGTTCTTC
J: TRBJ2-1
V: TRBV7-8
D: NA
size: few

CDR3: CATSRGLAGGEQFF
DNA: TGTGCCACCAGTAGAGGACTAGCGGGGGGGGAGCAGTTCTTC
J: TRBJ2-1
V: TRBV6-5
D: TRBD2
size: NA

CDR3: CASSLSGTQETQYF
DNA: TGTGCCAGCAGCTTATCGGGGACCCAAGAGACCCAGTACTTC
J: TRBJ2-5
V: TRBV7-2
D: NA
size: NA

CDR3: CASSPRTGANEKLFF
DNA: TGTGCCAGCAGTCCCCGGACAGGGGCAAATGAAAAACTGTTTTTT
J: TRBJ1-4
V: TRBV27
D: TRBD1
size: NA

CDR3: CASSLGGWDTIYF
DNA: TGTGCCAGCAGCTTAGGAGGTTGGGACACCATATATTTT
J: TRBJ1-3
V: TRBV7-9
D: NA
size: NA

CDR3: CASSPIDRGGSPLHF
DNA: TGTGCCAGCAGCCCAATAGACAGGGGAGGTTCACCCCTCCACTTT
J: TRBJ1-6
V: TRBV5-4
D: TRBD1
size: few

CDR3: CSVQTGGGTEAFF
DNA: TGCAGCGTCCAAACTGGGGGAGGGACTGAAGCTTTCTTT
J: TRBJ1-1
V: TRBV29-1
D: NA
size: NA

CDR3: CASSLEFLGPDGYTF
DNA: TGTGCCAGCAGTTTAGAATTTCTTGGGCCTGATGGCTACACCTTC
J: TRBJ1-2
V: TRBV28
D: NA
size: NA

CDR3: CASSLSSGGTDTQYF
DNA: TGTGCCAGCAGTTTATCTTCCGGGGGCACAGATACGCAGTATTTT
J: TRBJ2-3
V: TRBV27
D: NA
size: NA

CDR3: CASSWNRAEQFF
DNA: TGTGCCAGCAGCTGGAACCGGGCTGAGCAGTTCTTC
J: TRBJ2-1
V: TRBV7-9
D: NA
size: NA

CDR3: CASSEWAMNTEAFF
DNA: TGTGCCAGCAGTGAATGGGCCATGAACACTGAAGCTTTCTTT
J: TRBJ1-1
V: TRBV6-1
D: NA
size: NA

CDR3: CASSLGQAIYGYTF
DNA: TGCGCCAGCAGCTTGGGACAGGCAATCTATGGCTACACCTTC
J: TRBJ1-2
V: TRBV5-1
D: NA
size: NA

CDR3: CASSQGGQTYNSPLHF
DNA: TGCGCCAGCAGCCAGGGGGGACAGACTTATAATTCACCCCTCCACTTT
J: TRBJ1-6
V: TRBV4-1
D: TRBD1
size: few

CDR3: CASKTGQGRNSPLHF
DNA: TGTGCCAGCAAAACGGGACAGGGCCGGAATTCACCCCTCCACTTT
J: TRBJ1-6
V: TRBV14
D: TRBD1
size: NA

CDR3: CASSQDRTGKTYGYTF
DNA: TGCGCCAGCAGCCAAGATAGGACAGGGAAGACCTATGGCTACACCTTC
J: TRBJ1-2
V: TRBV4-1
D: TRBD1
size: NA

CDR3: CRGQGSSSYNEQFF
DNA: TGTCGGGGACAGGGTTCTAGCTCCTACAATGAGCAGTTCTTC
J: TRBJ2-1
V: TRBV14
D: TRBD1
size: NA

CDR3: CASGTYGYTF
DNA: TGTGCCAGTGGTACCTATGGCTACACCTTC
J: TRBJ1-2
V: TRBV19
D: NA
size: NA

CDR3: CASSLAGTGGQNTIYF
DNA: TGCGCCAGCAGCTTGGCAGGGACAGGGGGACAGAACACCATATATTTT
J: TRBJ1-3
V: TRBV5-1
D: TRBD1
size: NA

CDR3: CASSQDGTGRSYEQYF
DNA: TGTGCCAGCAGCCAAGATGGGACAGGGCGATCCTACGAGCAGTACTTC
J: TRBJ2-7
V: TRBV5-5
D: TRBD1
size: many

CDR3: CASRGAVSYEQYF
DNA: TGTGCCAGCAGAGGGGCGGTTTCCTACGAGCAGTACTTC
J: TRBJ2-7
V: TRBV2
D: NA
size: NA

CDR3: CASSLAATTAYEQYF
DNA: TGCGCCAGCAGCTTGGCAGCGACGACCGCCTACGAGCAGTACTTC
J: TRBJ2-7
V: TRBV5-1
D: NA
size: few

CDR3: CASSLGGRGTEAFF
DNA: TGTGCCAGCAGCTTAGGGGGGCGAGGCACTGAAGCTTTCTTT
J: TRBJ1-1
V: TRBV5-5
D: NA
size: few

CDR3: CAISGTDTQYF
DNA: TGTGCCATCAGTGGGACCGATACGCAGTATTTT
J: TRBJ2-3
V: TRBV10-3
D: NA
size: few

CDR3: CSVRTSGSYNEQFF
DNA: TGCAGCGTTCGGACTAGCGGTTCCTACAATGAGCAGTTCTTC
J: TRBJ2-1
V: TRBV29-1
D: TRBD2
size: NA

CDR3: CASSARLAGEDTQYF
DNA: TGTGCCAGCAGTGCCAGACTAGCGGGGGAAGATACGCAGTATTTT
J: TRBJ2-3
V: TRBV2
D: TRBD2
size: NA

CDR3: CASSERGTGLSGNTIYF
DNA: TGTGCCAGCAGTGAACGGGGAACAGGCCTCTCTGGAAACACCATATATTTT
J: TRBJ1-3
V: TRBV6-1
D: NA
size: NA

CDR3: CASSQETGYDYSGANVLTF
DNA: TGTGCCAGCAGCCAGGAAACAGGGTACGACTACTCTGGGGCCAACGTCCTGACTTTC
J: TRBJ2-6
V: TRBV5-5
D: NA
size: NA

CDR3: CASSQPRDVKDEQYF
DNA: TGTGCCAGCAGCCAGCCGAGGGACGTGAAGGACGAGCAGTACTTC
J: TRBJ2-7
V: TRBV7-9
D: NA
size: NA

CDR3: CARGRCHTGNTIYF
DNA: TGTGCCAGGGGGCGTTGTCACACTGGAAACACCATATATTTT
J: TRBJ1-3
V: TRBV6-5
D: NA
size: NA

CDR3: CARYNPTLPGYTF
DNA: TGCGCCAGGTACAACCCGACTCTCCCGGGCTACACCTTC
J: TRBJ1-2
V: TRBV4-1
D: NA
size: NA

CDR3: CASSVSAGEGYDGNYGYTF
DNA: TGTGCCAGCTCAGTCTCGGCAGGGGAAGGTTACGACGGAAACTATGGCTACACCTTC
J: TRBJ1-2
V: TRBV7-6
D: NA
size: NA

CDR3: CASRDLGGNYGYTF
DNA: TGTGCCAGCCGTGACCTAGGGGGGAACTATGGCTACACCTTC
J: TRBJ1-2
V: TRBV25-1
D: NA
size: NA

CDR3: CASSLSREDSPLHF
DNA: TGTGCCAGCAGCCTCAGCCGGGAAGATTCACCCCTCCACTTT
J: TRBJ1-6
V: TRBV6-1
D: NA
size: NA

CDR3: CASSPGSGGYTGELFF
DNA: TGTGCCAGCAGCCCTGGAAGCGGGGGGTACACCGGGGAGCTGTTTTTT
J: TRBJ2-2
V: TRBV4-2
D: TRBD2
size: NA

CDR3: CALSRQGAFF
DNA: TGTGCCCTCTCCCGTCAAGGGGCTTTCTTT
J: TRBJ1-1
V: TRBV6-1
D: NA
size: NA